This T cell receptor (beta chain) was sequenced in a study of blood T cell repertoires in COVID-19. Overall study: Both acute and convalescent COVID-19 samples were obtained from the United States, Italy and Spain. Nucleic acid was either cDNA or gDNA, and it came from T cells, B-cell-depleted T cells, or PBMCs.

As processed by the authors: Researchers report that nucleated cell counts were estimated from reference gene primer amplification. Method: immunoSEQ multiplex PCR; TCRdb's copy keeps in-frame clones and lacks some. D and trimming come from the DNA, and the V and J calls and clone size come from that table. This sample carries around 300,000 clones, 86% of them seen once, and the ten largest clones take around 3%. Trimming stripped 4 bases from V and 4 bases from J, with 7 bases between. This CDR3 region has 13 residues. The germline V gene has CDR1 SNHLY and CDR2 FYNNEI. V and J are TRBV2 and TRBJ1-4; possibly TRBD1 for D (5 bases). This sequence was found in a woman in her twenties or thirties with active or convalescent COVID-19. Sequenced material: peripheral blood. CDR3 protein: CASSGQNNEKLFF. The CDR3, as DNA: TGTGCCAGCAGTGGACAGAATAATGAAAAACTGTTTTTT.